Detailed here is one TCR beta chain. Antigen: not known. Mismatch with germline at one junction end may stem from a read error. The germline CDR1 and CDR2 sequences are KGHDR and SFDVKD. The CDR3 runs to 16 residues. TCRdb re-called the multiplex PCR reads through MiXCR, storing one row per CDR3 protein. The sample consists of fewer than 200,000 distinct CDR3 sequences, about 33% of them appearing once. This entry is derived from a study of breast tumors, draining lymph nodes, adjacent tissues. Overall study findings and caveats: The data were judged consistent with most tumor T cells coming from lymph node and expanding in tumor. Compared with lymph nodes, tumors were less diverse; compared with nontumor tissue, more.

Breast cancer patients provided tissue from their axillary draining lymph nodes. The TCR sequence derives from a female donor with breast cancer. Some clones in this sample may be carry-over from other donors' samples. This sequence joins TRBV24-1 and TRBJ2-5; TRBD2 matches 10 bases. Sequencing was performed on axillary lymph node tissue. The CDR3 is CAASDHSGGFQETQYF. CDR3 DNA sequence: TGTGCCGCCAGTGATCATAGCGGGGGGTTTCAGGAGACCCAGTACTTC.